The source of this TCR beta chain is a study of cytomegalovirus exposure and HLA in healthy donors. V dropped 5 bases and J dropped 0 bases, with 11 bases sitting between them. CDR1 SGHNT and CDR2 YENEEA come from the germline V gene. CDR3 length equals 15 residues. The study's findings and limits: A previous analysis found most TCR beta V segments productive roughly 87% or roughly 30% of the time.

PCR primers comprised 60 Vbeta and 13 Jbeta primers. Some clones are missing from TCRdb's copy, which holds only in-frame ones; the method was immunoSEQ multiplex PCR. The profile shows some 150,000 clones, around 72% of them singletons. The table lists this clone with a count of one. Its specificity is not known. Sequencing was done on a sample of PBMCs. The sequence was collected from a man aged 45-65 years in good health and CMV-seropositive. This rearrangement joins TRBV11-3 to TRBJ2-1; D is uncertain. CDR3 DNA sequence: TGTGCCAGCAGCCCGCTACAGAGCTCCTACAATGAGCAGTTCTTC. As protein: CASSPLQSSYNEQFF.